This entry is about one T cell receptor beta chain. This sample stems from a study of cytomegalovirus exposure and HLA in healthy donors. The PCR contained 60 Vbeta and 13 Jbeta primers. Data came from immunoSEQ multiplex PCR; TCRdb stores just in-frame clones and leaves some out. The sample shows some 140,000 clones, about 85% of them seen only once. This CDR3 region has 13 residues. Germline V gives CDR1 SQVTM, CDR2 ANQGSEA. This sequence was found in a female donor in good health and CMV-seronegative. The chain links TRBV29-1 to TRBJ2-5, with unresolved D. The J call may be wrong; the DNA end is better matched by TRBJ2-7. The source material was PBMCs. The CDR3 DNA is TGCAGCGTTGAAGAAGAGAGCCCCTACGAGCAGTACTTC. Translated: CSVEEESPYEQYF.